One sample yielded the 14 T cell receptor beta chains listed below, sequenced in a study of identical twins. From the 5' RACE reads, TCRdb called clonotypes with MiXCR, one entry per CDR3 protein. The data contain 1.5 million to 2 million distinct CDR3 sequences, around 29% of them singletons. The specimen sequenced was cord blood. Receptors were obtained from a newborn girl in good health.

The chain joins TRBV2 to TRBJ2-7; D is uncertain. V shed 6 bases and J shed 7 bases, with 16 bases lying between them. Per the germline V gene, CDR1 is SNHLY and CDR2 is FYNNEI. The CDR3 consists of 13 residues. The CDR3, as DNA: TGTGCCAGCAGGACGACTTACCGAAATGAGCAGTACTTC. Protein: CASRTTYRNEQYF.

This clonotype occurred a few times. The chain uses TRBV29-1 and TRBJ1-1; D remains unclear. The CDR3 is made up of 12 amino acids. V lost 4 bases, J lost 0 bases, and 6 bases lay in between. CDR1 and CDR2 (germline): SQVTM, ANQGSEA. CDR3 residues: CSVGWVNTEAFF. The DNA for the CDR3 is TGCAGCGTTGGTTGGGTGAACACTGAAGCTTTCTTT. Filled out from reference TRBV29-1 and TRBJ1-1, the complete variable domain reads SAVISQKPSRDICQRGTSLTIQCQVDSQVTMMFWYRQQPGQSLTLIATANQGSEATYESGFVIDKFPISRPNLTFSTLTVSNMSPEDSSIYLCSVGWVNTEAFFGQGTRLTVV.

The chain recombines TRBV4-2 with TRBJ1-2; a possible D gene is TRBD1 (6 bases). CDR1 and CDR2 from the germline V gene are LGHNA and YNFKEQ. Trimming stripped 0 bases from V and 0 bases from J, with 8 bases between. This CDR3 has 15 amino acids. DNA of the CDR3: TGTGCCAGCAGCCAAGAGGGGGCGGCTAACTATGGCTACACCTTC. Translating gives CASSQEGAANYGYTF.

The chain links TRBV20-1 to TRBJ2-7; TRBD2 might be the D (6 bases). V was trimmed by 6 bases and J by 0 bases, leaving 12 bases between them. This CDR3 spans 13 amino acids. Germline assignment: CDR1 DFQATT and CDR2 SNEGSKA (reference sequence). DNA of the CDR3: TGCAGTGCGCCACCACTAGCCTCCTACGAGCAGTACTTC. Its protein product is CSAPPLASYEQYF.

The chain is built from TRBV12-3 or TRBV12-4 and TRBJ1-5, with 7 bases lining up with TRBD1. The CDR3 length is 16 residues. J lost 1 base, V lost 3 bases, and 6 bases had no gene match. CDR3 nucleotides: TGTGCCAGCAGTTTTATGACAGGGTCAAGCAATCAGCCCCAGCATTTT. This encodes CASSFMTGSSNQPQHF.

On this clonotype: A much bigger clone sits one base away, suggesting this may be a read error. The V gene is TRBV29-1, the J gene TRBJ2-7; tentatively, D is TRBD2 (5 bases). The CDR3 has 11 residues. Per the germline V gene, CDR1 is SQVTM and CDR2 is ANQGSEA. Trimming took off 7 bases at V and 1 base at J, with 8 bases between the two ends. CDR3 DNA sequence: TGCAGCGGGAGGACTTCCTACGAGCAGTACTTC. Amino acid sequence: CSGRTSYEQYF.

This clonotype was seen a few times. The chain links TRBV14 to TRBJ1-6, with D possibly being TRBD1 (6 bases). With 4 bases removed from V and 7 bases from J, the gap between germline ends came to 14 bases. CDR3 length: 15 residues. Per the germline V gene, CDR1 is SGHDN and CDR2 is FVKESK. CDR3 loop: CASSRLGTINSPLHF. Here the CDR3 DNA reads TGTGCCAGCAGCCGCCTCGGGACAATCAATTCACCCCTCCACTTT. The variable domain in full, completed from reference TRBV14 and TRBJ1-6, reads EAGVTQFPSHSVIEKGQTVTLRCDPISGHDNLYWYRRVMGKEIKFLLHFVKESKQDESGMPNNRFLAERTGGTYSTLKVQPAELEDSGVYFCASSRLGTINSPLHFGNGTRLTVT.

This clonotype was detected ten times or more. V gene TRBV20-1 combines with J gene TRBJ1-2; 8 bases fit TRBD1. Germline values: CDR1 DFQATT, CDR2 SNEGSKA (reference sequence). The CDR3 is made up of 15 amino acids. Trimming took 7 bases from V and 1 from J; bases not matched to a gene: 11. The CDR3 loop reads CSGPQGRGHNYGYTF. The CDR3 DNA is TGCAGTGGTCCTCAGGGCAGGGGGCATAACTATGGCTACACCTTC.

This clonotype showed up just a few times. J is TRBJ2-3 and V is TRBV2; unclear D gene. The CDR3 length is 13 residues. Per germline, CDR1 SNHLY and CDR2 FYNNEI. V was pared by 11 bases and J by 0 bases, with 12 bases between. The DNA of the CDR3 is TGTGCCGGCGCCCCATATAGCACAGATACGCAGTATTTT. Translation: CAGAPYSTDTQYF.

This clonotype was seen only a few times. The V call is TRBV5-4, the J call TRBJ2-7; 9 bases align to TRBD2. Germline V gene lookup returns CDR1 SGHNT and CDR2 YYREEE (reference sequence). V shed 4 bases, J shed 4 bases, and the junction held 9 bases outside the gene matches. The CDR3 length is 15 residues. The CDR3 sequence: CASSGSGRNGYEQYF. The CDR3 coding sequence is TGTGCCAGCAGCGGTAGCGGGAGAAATGGGTACGAGCAGTACTTC.

This clonotype was observed a few times. This chain uses TRBV12-3 or TRBV12-4 with TRBJ1-5; D not resolved. V was clipped by 4 bases and J by 9 bases, with 13 bases between them. CDR3 length: 13 amino acids. The chain's CDR3 is CASSSRPVRPQHF. CDR3 coding DNA: TGTGCCAGCAGTTCGAGGCCGGTACGGCCCCAGCATTTT.

This clonotype was detected a few times. This chain links TRBV19 with TRBJ2-3; 9 nucleotides line up with TRBD2. CDR3 length equals 15 residues. CDR1 and CDR2 (germline): LNHDA, SQIVND (reference sequence). V was pared by 6 bases and J by 5 bases, with 9 bases of the junction left unmatched. The CDR3 bases are TGTGCCAGTAGCTTAGTAGCGGGGGCCGTAGATACGCAGTATTTT. Amino acids: CASSLVAGAVDTQYF.

This clonotype was observed a handful of times. The rearrangement links TRBV6-6 to TRBJ2-4; D tentatively fits TRBD1 or TRBD2 (5 bases each). The CDR3 runs to 14 residues. The germline V and J ends were trimmed by 0 bases and 6 bases, with 9 bases remaining between them. Germline V lookup: CDR1 MNHNY, CDR2 SVGAGI (reference sequence). This chain's CDR3 is CASSYSRGGNIQYF. The CDR3 bases are TGTGCCAGCAGTTACTCGAGGGGCGGAAACATTCAGTACTTC.

The rearrangement joins TRBV18 to TRBJ1-1; 7 bases fit TRBD1. CDR1 KGHSH and CDR2 LQKENI come from the germline V gene. With V trimmed by 3 bases and J by 3 bases, 4 bases remained unmatched. CDR3 length: 14 amino acids. The CDR3 sequence: CASSPGQVDTEAFF. The DNA for the CDR3 is TGTGCCAGCTCACCCGGACAGGTCGACACTGAAGCTTTCTTT.